The clone carrying this T cell receptor (beta chain) has at least ten counts. The TCR beta CDR3 regions underwent amplification using RNA transcripts as the source. The primer set for the first-round RT-PCR of the TCR CDR3 was HTBI. TCRdb reprocessed the multiplex PCR reads via MiXCR and lists one record per CDR3 protein. This table has approximately 400,000 distinct CDR3 sequences, more than 13% appearing once. The CDR3 is 16 amino acids. The ends lost 4 bases at V and 0 bases at J; junction bases unmatched: 6. Germline CDR1 MNHNS, CDR2 SASEGT. These data originate in a study of T cells in Graves' hyperthyroidism and ophthalmopathy. Clinical Activity Scores of at least 3, NOSPECS grades of at least 4 and durations under 3 months characterized ophthalmopathy patients. A patient was excluded if there was uncontrolled infection, other autoimmune disease, pregnancy or lactation. The PBMCs had their origin in 10 ml of fresh peripheral blood.

The sequence came from a man over 45 with Graves' ophthalmopathy. What was sequenced was blood. V gene TRBV6-1 combines with J gene TRBJ2-4, with TRBD2 matching 7 bases. This CDR3 reads CASSVSSGLAKNIQYF. CDR3 bases: TGTGCCAGCAGTGTATCTAGCGGCCTAGCCAAAAACATTCAGTACTTC.